One sample yielded the 27 T cell receptor beta chains listed below, sequenced in a study of CD8+ T cells in alopecia areata. Sequencing used cDNA as its template, made by extracting RNA and reverse transcribing it. Using immunoSEQ multiplex PCR, the repertoire was profiled, and TCRdb retains in-frame clones only, with some absent. The table records 140,000 to 150,000 clones, around 87% of them present only once. Here the sequenced sample was CD8+ T cells sorted from blood, taken at week 0. These receptors came from a human donor with alopecia areata.

The chain combines TRBV10-3 with TRBJ1-1; possible D gene TRBD1, 6 bases. Trimming removed 0 bases at V and 4 bases at J, with 15 bases between. The CDR3 totals 16 residues. Germline V gene lookup returns CDR1 ENHRY and CDR2 SYGVKD. This CDR3 reads CAISESMFQGFTEAFF. In nucleotides, the CDR3 is TGTGCCATCAGTGAGTCGATGTTTCAGGGGTTCACTGAAGCTTTCTTT.

The chain carries TRBV5-1 and TRBJ2-3; 8 nucleotides agree with TRBD2. The length of the CDR3 is 15 residues. Trimming removed 5 bases from V and 0 bases from J; junction bases left unmatched: 5. Per germline, CDR1 SGHRS and CDR2 YFSETQ. CDR3 region: CASRLSGKSTDTQYF. Here the CDR3 DNA reads TGCGCCAGCAGGCTTAGCGGGAAAAGCACAGATACGCAGTATTTT.

The J gene is TRBJ1-5, the V gene TRBV19; tentative D call: TRBD1 (5 bases). This CDR3 has 16 amino acids. Looked up from germline, CDR1 is LNHDA and CDR2 is SQIVND (reference sequence). V lost 4 bases and J lost 1, with 14 bases in between. In DNA, the CDR3 is TGTGCCAGTAGTACCCGACAGCCTCGGAGCAATCAGCCCCAGCATTTT. Translated: CASSTRQPRSNQPQHF.

This sequence joins TRBV7-9 and TRBJ2-7, with 8 bases matching TRBD1. CDR1 is SEHNR, CDR2 FQNEAQ, per germline (reference sequence). The CDR3 length is 14 residues. V shed 2 bases, J shed 4 bases, and the junction held 4 bases outside the gene matches. The CDR3 loop is CASSLLGQAYEQYF. In DNA form, the CDR3 reads TGTGCCAGCAGCTTATTGGGACAGGCATACGAGCAGTACTTC.

The chain is built from TRBV11-2 and TRBJ2-3, with D tentatively TRBD2 (6 bases). The V end lost 5 bases, the J end lost 4 bases, and 13 bases lay between the germline ends. The V gene's germline CDR1 is SGHAT and CDR2 FQNNGV. The CDR3 covers 14 residues. The CDR3 nucleotides are TGTGCCAGCAGCCCTCCAACGGGGGCAGATACGCAGTATTTT. Translated: CASSPPTGADTQYF.

The chain combines TRBV14 with TRBJ2-3; D not resolved. The V gene's germline CDR1 is SGHDN and CDR2 FVKESK. The CDR3 length is 15 residues. V dropped 0 bases and J dropped 0 bases, with 7 bases sitting between them. The CDR3 loop reads CASSQEDHSTDTQYF. CDR3 coding DNA: TGTGCCAGCAGCCAAGAAGATCACAGCACAGATACGCAGTATTTT.

Comments on this clone: Other DNA variants within this sample encode the same CDR3. This chain connects TRBV19 to TRBJ2-7; D call uncertain. Trimming left V 1 base short and J 0 bases short, with 4 bases between. This CDR3 has 13 residues. The germline V gene encodes CDR1 LNHDA and CDR2 SQIVND (reference sequence). Here the CDR3 reads CASSIGDSYEQYF. The DNA of the CDR3 is TGTGCCAGTAGTATAGGGGACTCCTACGAGCAGTACTTC.

CDR3 sequence (DNA): TGTGCCAGCAGTGACCTAAGGACTAAAGGACTTTCTAGCACAGATACGCAGTATTTT. This encodes CASSDLRTKGLSSTDTQYF. The V gene is TRBV6-1, the J gene TRBJ2-3, with a tentative D call TRBD2 (6 bases). Trimming shortened V by 3 bases and J by 0 bases, and 22 bases separated the two germline ends. The CDR3 extends over 19 amino acids. The germline V gene encodes CDR1 MNHNS and CDR2 SASEGT.

The gene calls are TRBV5-1 and TRBJ2-1; 9 nucleotides line up with TRBD1. V lost 3 bases, J lost 3 bases, and 4 bases stayed unmatched. Germline V gene sequence: CDR1 SGHRS, CDR2 YFSETQ. The CDR3 consists of 15 residues. CDR3 sequence reads: CASSSTGGDYNEQFF. In nucleotides, the CDR3 is TGCGCCAGCAGCTCGACAGGGGGAGACTACAATGAGCAGTTCTTC.

The V gene is TRBV2, the J gene TRBJ1-2; tentatively, D is TRBD1 (6 bases). Trimming cost V 6 bases and J 6 bases, with 14 bases left between them. This CDR3 comprises 13 residues. The V gene's germline CDR1 is SNHLY and CDR2 FYNNEI. CDR3 residues: CASRAGTFNGYTF. As DNA, the CDR3 is TGTGCCAGCAGAGCCGGGACATTCAATGGCTACACCTTC.

The chain links TRBV15 to TRBJ2-1, with 15 nucleotides matching TRBD2. The CDR3 contains 15 residues. Germline CDR1 is LNHNV and CDR2 is YYDKDF (reference sequence). V lost 5 bases to trimming and J lost 7 bases; unmatched junction nucleotides: 3. The CDR3 coding sequence is TGTGCCACCAGCCGCGGGACTAGCGGGGGGAATGAGCAGTTCTTC. Translated: CATSRGTSGGNEQFF.

This clone was detected once. The gene calls are TRBV29-1 and TRBJ2-3, with 13 positions matching TRBD2. Per the germline V gene, CDR1 is SQVTM and CDR2 is ANQGSEA. The CDR3 consists of 14 residues. V was clipped by 6 bases and J by 3 bases; unmatched bases: 3. CDR3 nucleotide sequence: TGCAGCGTGGGACTAGCGGGAAGTACAGATACGCAGTATTTT. It specifies CSVGLAGSTDTQYF.

The V and J genes are TRBV30 and TRBJ2-5; tentatively, D is TRBD2 (6 bases). The J call may be incorrect, as the DNA end agrees better with TRBJ2-7. In germline, CDR1 is GTSNPN, CDR2 SVGIG (reference sequence). This CDR3 comprises 13 residues. CDR3 DNA: TGTGCCTGGAGTGTCGGCGGGACGGGCGAGCAGTACTTC. This sequence encodes CAWSVGGTGEQYF.

V is TRBV5-1 and J is TRBJ1-1; 9 nucleotides align to TRBD1. Germline CDR1 is SGHRS and CDR2 is YFSETQ. The CDR3 is 14 residues long. The V segment lost 5 bases and the J segment 4 bases; nucleotides outside the gene matches: 6. CDR3 residues: CASSSPDRGTEAFF. The CDR3 bases are TGCGCCAGCAGTTCTCCGGACAGGGGCACTGAAGCTTTCTTT.

This clone was observed a handful of times. The chain combines TRBV29-1 with TRBJ2-3; 7 bases are shared with TRBD2. The V segment lost 6 bases and the J segment 2 bases; nucleotides outside the gene matches: 2. The CDR3 loop spans 12 amino acids. Looked up from germline, CDR1 is SQVTM and CDR2 is ANQGSEA. The CDR3 DNA follows: TGCAGCGTCGGGGGGATCACAGATACGCAGTATTTT. Translated, it gives CSVGGITDTQYF.

The V call is TRBV13, the J call TRBJ2-7, with TRBD2 identical over 8 bases. The CDR3 is made up of 15 amino acids. Germline assignment: CDR1 PRHDT and CDR2 FYEKMQ (reference sequence). The J segment lost 5 bases and the V segment lost 2 bases, leaving 8 bases of the junction unmatched. The CDR3 loop reads CASSLRGGRLNEQYF. CDR3 DNA: TGTGCCAGCAGCTTACGCGGGGGGCGTCTCAACGAGCAGTACTTC.

The chain combines TRBV9 with TRBJ2-1; 12 bases are a match to TRBD2. Germline CDR1 SGDLS, CDR2 YYNGEE. J was trimmed by 4 bases and V by 0 bases; bases with no gene match: 2. This CDR3 comprises 16 residues. In DNA, the CDR3 is TGTGCCAGCAGCGTAGTTGGGACTAGCGGGTACAATGAGCAGTTCTTC. Translated: CASSVVGTSGYNEQFF.

The V gene is TRBV7-8, the J gene TRBJ2-1, with TRBD2 identical over 8 bases. The J segment lost 8 bases and the V segment lost 0 bases, leaving 12 bases of the junction unmatched. The length of the CDR3 is 17 residues. CDR1 and CDR2 (germline): SGHVS, FQNEAQ. CDR3 bases: TGTGCCAGCAGCTTAGCGCTCTACAGCGGGAGATGGGATGAGCAGTTCTTC. Protein sequence: CASSLALYSGRWDEQFF.

This clone has a single count. The rearrangement uses TRBV4-1 and TRBJ2-1; TRBD2 matches at 10 bases. V shed 0 bases and J 15 bases; nucleotides not matched to a gene: 14. Germline lookup yields CDR1 MGHRA and CDR2 YSYEKL. This CDR3 contains 16 residues. For the CDR3, the DNA is TGCGCCAGCAGCCAAGATCAGGCCCTAGCGGGAGTAGGGGCGTTCTTC. It is translated as CASSQDQALAGVGAFF.

The J gene is TRBJ2-7, the V gene TRBV10-3; D gene uncertain. The germline V gene has CDR1 ENHRY and CDR2 SYGVKD. The CDR3 is 11 residues long. V lost 10 bases and J 3 bases, leaving 10 bases between the germline ends. CDR3 in amino acids: CASSLSYEQYF. The CDR3 region has the DNA TGTGCCAGCAGCCTGAGCTACGAGCAGTACTTC.

The V call is TRBV5-1, the J call TRBJ2-7, with TRBD1 matching 9 bases. The junction had 10 bases not matched to a gene; V was cut back by 4 bases and J by 5 bases. CDR3 size: 15 residues. Germline values: CDR1 SGHRS, CDR2 YFSETQ. The chain's CDR3 is CASSEGQGGGDEQYF. CDR3 in DNA: TGCGCCAGCAGCGAGGGACAGGGTGGGGGTGACGAGCAGTACTTC.

This chain links TRBV5-1 with TRBJ2-1, with 8 bases matching TRBD1. This CDR3 has 15 amino acids. CDR1 and CDR2 (germline): SGHRS, YFSETQ. The V gene end was trimmed by 4 bases and the J gene end by 6 bases; junction bases not matched to a gene: 9. CDR3 residues: CASSAVGTGLNEQFF. The CDR3 coding sequence is TGCGCCAGCAGCGCGGTAGGGACAGGCCTCAATGAGCAGTTCTTC.

V usage is TRBV29-1 and J usage is TRBJ2-7, with a weak D call TRBD1 (5 bases). The germline V and J ends were trimmed by 5 bases and 0 bases, with 14 bases remaining between them. From germline, CDR1 is SQVTM and CDR2 ANQGSEA. This CDR3 is built from 14 residues. In DNA, the CDR3 is TGCAGCGTTCAAGGGGTGGGCTCCTCCTACGAGCAGTACTTC. Protein sequence: CSVQGVGSSYEQYF.

The chain recombines TRBV5-6 with TRBJ1-2; D is uncertain. This CDR3 is built from 12 residues. With 4 bases removed from V and 3 bases from J, the gap between germline ends came to 7 bases. Germline CDR1 is SGHDT and CDR2 is YYEEEE. The CDR3 sequence is CASSGGHYGYTF. The DNA for the CDR3 is TGTGCCAGCAGCGGAGGGCACTATGGCTACACCTTC.

This clone came up once. At one boundary the junction diverges from the germline segment, which might be a read error. The rearrangement joins TRBV11-2 to TRBJ2-6; D unclear. Germline lookup yields CDR1 SGHAT and CDR2 FQNNGV. This CDR3 spans 17 amino acids. The CDR3 bases are TGTGCCAGCAACTTAAGGGCGCTCCACTCTGGGGCCAACGTCCTGACTTTC. It codes for CASNLRALHSGANVLTF.

J is TRBJ2-1 and V is TRBV4-1, with TRBD2 matching over 7 bases. The CDR3 totals 20 residues. Germline V CDR1 and CDR2: MGHRA, YSYEKL. J lost 0 bases, V lost 0 bases, and 14 bases had no gene match. The CDR3 spells CASSQDPSRIAGASYNEQFF. The CDR3 DNA sequence: TGCGCCAGCAGCCAAGACCCCTCCCGCATAGCGGGCGCCTCCTACAATGAGCAGTTCTTC.

This chain connects TRBV7-2 to TRBJ2-5; 7 nucleotides agree with TRBD1. V lost 6 bases to trimming and J lost 1 base; unmatched junction nucleotides: 2. The germline V gene encodes CDR1 SGHTA and CDR2 FQGNSA. The CDR3 covers 13 residues. The chain's CDR3 is CASSPGGQETQYF. The CDR3 nucleotides read TGTGCCAGCAGTCCAGGGGGCCAAGAGACCCAGTACTTC. Based on the CDR3 plus reference TRBV7-2 and TRBJ2-5, the full variable domain is GAGVSQSPSNKVTEKGKDVELRCDPISGHTALYWYRQSLGQGLEFLIYFQGNSAPDKSGLPSDRFSAERTGGSVSTLTIQRTQQEDSAVYLCASSPGGQETQYFGPGTRLLVL.